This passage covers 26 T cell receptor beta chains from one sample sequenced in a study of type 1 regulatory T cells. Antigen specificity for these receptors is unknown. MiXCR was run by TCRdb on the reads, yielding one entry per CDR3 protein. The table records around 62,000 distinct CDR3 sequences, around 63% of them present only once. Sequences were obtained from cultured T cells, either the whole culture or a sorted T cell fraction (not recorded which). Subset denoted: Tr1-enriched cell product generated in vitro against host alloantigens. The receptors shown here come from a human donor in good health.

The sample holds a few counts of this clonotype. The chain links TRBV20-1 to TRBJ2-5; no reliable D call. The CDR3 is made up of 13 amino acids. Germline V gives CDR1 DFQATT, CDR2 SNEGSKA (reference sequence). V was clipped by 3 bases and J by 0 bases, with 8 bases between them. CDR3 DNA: TGCAGTGCTAGGTTTCCGAACCAAGAGACCCAGTACTTC. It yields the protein CSARFPNQETQYF.

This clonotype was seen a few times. The CDR3 region has the DNA TGCAGTGCCGGACTAGCGGGTTCTCCGTACAATGAGCAGTTCTTC. Its translation: CSAGLAGSPYNEQFF. This sequence joins TRBV20-1 and TRBJ2-1, with 11 bases matching TRBD2. The CDR3 has 15 amino acids. The J segment lost 4 bases and the V segment lost 6 bases, leaving 8 bases of the junction unmatched. In germline, CDR1 is DFQATT, CDR2 SNEGSKA (reference sequence).

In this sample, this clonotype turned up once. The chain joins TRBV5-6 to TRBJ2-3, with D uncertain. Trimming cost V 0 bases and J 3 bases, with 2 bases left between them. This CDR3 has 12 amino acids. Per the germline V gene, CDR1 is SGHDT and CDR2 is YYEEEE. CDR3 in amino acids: CASSLVTDTQYF. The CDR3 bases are TGTGCCAGCAGCTTGGTTACAGATACGCAGTATTTT.

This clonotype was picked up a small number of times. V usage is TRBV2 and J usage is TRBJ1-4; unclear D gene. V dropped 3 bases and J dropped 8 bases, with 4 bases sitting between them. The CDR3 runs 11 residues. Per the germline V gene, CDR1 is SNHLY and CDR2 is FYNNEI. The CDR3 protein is CASSETEKLFF. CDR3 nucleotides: TGTGCCAGCAGTGAGACGGAAAAACTGTTTTTT.

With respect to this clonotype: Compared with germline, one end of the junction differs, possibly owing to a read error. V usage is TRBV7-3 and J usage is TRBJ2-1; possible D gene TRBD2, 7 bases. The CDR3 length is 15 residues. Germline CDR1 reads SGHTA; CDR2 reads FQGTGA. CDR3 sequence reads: CASSTDRSGGNEQSF. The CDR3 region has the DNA TGTGCCAGCAGCACGGACAGATCCGGGGGGAATGAGCAGTCCTTC.

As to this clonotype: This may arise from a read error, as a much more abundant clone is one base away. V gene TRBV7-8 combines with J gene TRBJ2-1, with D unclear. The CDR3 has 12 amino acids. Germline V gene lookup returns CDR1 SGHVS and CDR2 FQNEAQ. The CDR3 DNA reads TGTGCCAGCAGCACGGTGGTCGGTGAGCAGTTATTC. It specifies CASSTVVGEQLF.

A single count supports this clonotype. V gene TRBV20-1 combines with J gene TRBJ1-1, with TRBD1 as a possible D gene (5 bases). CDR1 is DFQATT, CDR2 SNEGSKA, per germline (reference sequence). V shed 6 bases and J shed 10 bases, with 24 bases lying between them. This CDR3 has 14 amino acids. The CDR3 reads CSATSEDTLVRAFF. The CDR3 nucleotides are TGCAGTGCCACATCAGAGGACACCTTAGTAAGAGCTTTCTTT.

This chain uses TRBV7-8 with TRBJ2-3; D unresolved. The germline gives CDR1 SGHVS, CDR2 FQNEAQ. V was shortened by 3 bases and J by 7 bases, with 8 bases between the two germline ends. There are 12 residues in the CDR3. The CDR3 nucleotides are TGTGCCAGCAGCTTCGCGTTTAATACGCAGTATTTT. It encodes CASSFAFNTQYF.

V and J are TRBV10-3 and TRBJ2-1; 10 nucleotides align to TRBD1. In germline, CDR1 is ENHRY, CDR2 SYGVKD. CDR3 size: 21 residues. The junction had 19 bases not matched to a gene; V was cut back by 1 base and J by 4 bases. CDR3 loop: CAISEFSGTGVLKGIYNEQFF. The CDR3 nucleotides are TGTGCCATCAGTGAGTTCTCCGGGACAGGGGTCCTCAAAGGGATATACAATGAGCAGTTCTTC.

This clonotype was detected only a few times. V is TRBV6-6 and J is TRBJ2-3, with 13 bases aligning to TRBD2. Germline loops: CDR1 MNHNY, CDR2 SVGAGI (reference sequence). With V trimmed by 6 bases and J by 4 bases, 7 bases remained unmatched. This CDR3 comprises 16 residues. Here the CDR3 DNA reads TGTGCCAGCAGCGCGGGGACTAGCGGGATATCAGATACGCAGTATTTT. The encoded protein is CASSAGTSGISDTQYF.

The chain's CDR3 is CASSSDSGVTGELFF. Here the CDR3 DNA reads TGTGCCAGCAGCTCCGACTCGGGAGTCACCGGGGAGCTGTTTTTT. V gene TRBV7-3 combines with J gene TRBJ2-2; weak D call: TRBD2 (6 bases). Germline V gene lookup returns CDR1 SGHTA and CDR2 FQGTGA. This CDR3 region has 15 residues. V was pared by 4 bases and J by 4 bases, with 13 bases between.

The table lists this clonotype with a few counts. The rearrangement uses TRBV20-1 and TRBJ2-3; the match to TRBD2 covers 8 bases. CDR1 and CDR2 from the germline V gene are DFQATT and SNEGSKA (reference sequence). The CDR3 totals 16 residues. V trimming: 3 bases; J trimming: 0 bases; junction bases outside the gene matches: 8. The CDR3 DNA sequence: TGCAGTGCTAGGCGGAGTAGCGGGGTCAGCACAGATACGCAGTATTTT. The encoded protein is CSARRSSGVSTDTQYF.

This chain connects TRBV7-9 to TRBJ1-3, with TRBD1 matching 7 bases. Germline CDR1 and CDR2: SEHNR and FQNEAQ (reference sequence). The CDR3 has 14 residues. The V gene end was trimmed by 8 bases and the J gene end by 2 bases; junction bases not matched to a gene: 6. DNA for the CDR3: TGTGCCAGCCAAAAAGGGGGCGCTGGAAACACCATATATTTT. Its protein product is CASQKGGAGNTIYF.

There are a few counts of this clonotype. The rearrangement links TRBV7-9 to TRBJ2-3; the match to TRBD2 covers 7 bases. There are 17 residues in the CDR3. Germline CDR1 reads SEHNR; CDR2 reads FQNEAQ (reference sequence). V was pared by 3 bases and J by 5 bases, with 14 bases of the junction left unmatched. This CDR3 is CASSFRGGAGSGDTQYF. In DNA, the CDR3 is TGTGCCAGCAGCTTCCGGGGAGGAGCGGGGTCGGGAGATACGCAGTATTTT.

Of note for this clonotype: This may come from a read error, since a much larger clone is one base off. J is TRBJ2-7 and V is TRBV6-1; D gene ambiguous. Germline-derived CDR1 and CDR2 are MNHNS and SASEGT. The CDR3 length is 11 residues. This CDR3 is CVSQTAYEQYF. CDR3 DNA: TGTGTCAGCCAAACAGCCTACGAGCAGTACTTC.

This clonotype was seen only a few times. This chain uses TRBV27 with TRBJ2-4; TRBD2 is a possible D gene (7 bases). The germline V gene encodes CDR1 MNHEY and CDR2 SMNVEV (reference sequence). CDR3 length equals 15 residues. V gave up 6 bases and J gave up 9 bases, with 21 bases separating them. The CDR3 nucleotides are TGTGCCAGCAGCCCGCGAGGGGGGGCTCGGGGCATTCAGTACTTC. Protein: CASSPRGGARGIQYF.

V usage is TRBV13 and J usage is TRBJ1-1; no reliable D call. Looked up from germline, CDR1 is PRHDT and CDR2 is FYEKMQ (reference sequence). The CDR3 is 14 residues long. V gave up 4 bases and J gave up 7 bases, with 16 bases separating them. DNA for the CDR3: TGTGCCAGCAGCTCCCCGCTTTCGGGCCATGAAGCTTTCTTT. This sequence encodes CASSSPLSGHEAFF.

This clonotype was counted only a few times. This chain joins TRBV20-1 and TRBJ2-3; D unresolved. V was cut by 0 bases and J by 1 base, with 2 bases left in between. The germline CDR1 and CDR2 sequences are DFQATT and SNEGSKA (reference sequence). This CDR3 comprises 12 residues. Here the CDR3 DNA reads TGCAGTGCTAGAGAAGGCACAGATACGCAGTATTTT. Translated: CSAREGTDTQYF.

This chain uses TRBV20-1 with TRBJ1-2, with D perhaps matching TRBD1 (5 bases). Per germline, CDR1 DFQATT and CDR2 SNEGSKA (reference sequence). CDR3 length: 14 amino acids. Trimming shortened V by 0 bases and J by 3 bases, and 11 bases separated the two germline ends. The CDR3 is CSAREEGRDYGYTF. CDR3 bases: TGCAGTGCTAGAGAGGAGGGCAGGGACTATGGCTACACCTTC.

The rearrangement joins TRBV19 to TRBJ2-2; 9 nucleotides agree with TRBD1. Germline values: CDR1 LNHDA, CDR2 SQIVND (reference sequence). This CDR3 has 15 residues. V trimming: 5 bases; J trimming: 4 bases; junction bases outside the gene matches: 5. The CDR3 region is CASSLQGALTGELFF. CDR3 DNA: TGTGCCAGTAGTCTACAGGGGGCGCTCACCGGGGAGCTGTTTTTT.

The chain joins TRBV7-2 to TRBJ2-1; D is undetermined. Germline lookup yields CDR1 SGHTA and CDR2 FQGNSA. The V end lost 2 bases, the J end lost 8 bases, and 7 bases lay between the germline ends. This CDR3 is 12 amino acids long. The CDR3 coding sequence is TGTGCCAGCAGCTTAATGAGTGATGAGCAGTTCTTC. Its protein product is CASSLMSDEQFF.

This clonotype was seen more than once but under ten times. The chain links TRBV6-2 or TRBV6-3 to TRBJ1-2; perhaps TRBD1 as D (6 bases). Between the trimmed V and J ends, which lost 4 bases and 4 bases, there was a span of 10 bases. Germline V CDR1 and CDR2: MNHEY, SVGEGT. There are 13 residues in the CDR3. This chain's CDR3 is CASSSRQVYGYTF. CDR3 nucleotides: TGTGCCAGCAGTTCGAGACAGGTCTATGGCTACACCTTC.

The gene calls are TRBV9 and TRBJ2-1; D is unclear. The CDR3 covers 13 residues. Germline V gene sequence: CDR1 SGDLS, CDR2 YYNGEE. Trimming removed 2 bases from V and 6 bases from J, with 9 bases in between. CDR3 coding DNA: TGTGCCAGCAGCGTGGTCGGCATCAATGAGCAGTTCTTC. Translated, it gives CASSVVGINEQFF. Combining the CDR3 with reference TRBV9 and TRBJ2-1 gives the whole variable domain DSGVTQTPKHLITATGQRVTLRCSPRSGDLSVYWYQQSLDQGLQFLIQYYNGEERAKGNILERFSAQQFPDLHSELNLSSLELGDSALYFCASSVVGINEQFFGPGTRLTVL.

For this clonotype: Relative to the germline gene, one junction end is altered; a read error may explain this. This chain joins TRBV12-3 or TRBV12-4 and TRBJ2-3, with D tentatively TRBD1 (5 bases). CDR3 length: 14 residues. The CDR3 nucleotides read TGTGCCAGCAGGTTAGGACACGGAGAGGATACGCAGTATTTT. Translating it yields CASRLGHGEDTQYF.

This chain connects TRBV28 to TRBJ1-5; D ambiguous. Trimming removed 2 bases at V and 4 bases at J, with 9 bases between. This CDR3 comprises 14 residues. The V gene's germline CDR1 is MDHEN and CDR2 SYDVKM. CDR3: CASSLDGRNQPQHF. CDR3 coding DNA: TGTGCCAGCAGTTTAGATGGAAGAAATCAGCCCCAGCATTTT.

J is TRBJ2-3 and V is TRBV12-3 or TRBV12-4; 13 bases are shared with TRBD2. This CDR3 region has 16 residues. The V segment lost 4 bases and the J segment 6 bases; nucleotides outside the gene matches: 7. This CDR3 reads CASSSTGTSGMDTQYF. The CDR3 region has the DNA TGTGCCAGCAGTTCGACCGGGACTAGCGGGATGGATACGCAGTATTTT.